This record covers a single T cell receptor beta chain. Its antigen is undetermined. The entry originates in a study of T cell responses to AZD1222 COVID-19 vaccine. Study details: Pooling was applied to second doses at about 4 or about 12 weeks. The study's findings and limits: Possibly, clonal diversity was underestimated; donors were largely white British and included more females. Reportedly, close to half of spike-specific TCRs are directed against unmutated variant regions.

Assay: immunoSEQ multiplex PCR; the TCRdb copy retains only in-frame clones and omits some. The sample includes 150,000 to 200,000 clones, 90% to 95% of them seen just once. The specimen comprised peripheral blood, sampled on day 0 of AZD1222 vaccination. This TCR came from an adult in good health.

The CDR3 loop is CASSQDLGIRNTIYF. The CDR3 DNA reads TGTGCCAGCAGCCAAGATCTAGGGATTAGGAACACCATATATTTT. The chain carries TRBV3-1 (or the pseudogene TRBV3-2) and TRBJ1-3; the D is unclear. V lost 0 bases, J lost 7 bases, and 13 bases lay in between. The CDR3 is 15 residues long. CDR1 and CDR2 from the germline V gene are LGHDT and YNNKEL (reference sequence).